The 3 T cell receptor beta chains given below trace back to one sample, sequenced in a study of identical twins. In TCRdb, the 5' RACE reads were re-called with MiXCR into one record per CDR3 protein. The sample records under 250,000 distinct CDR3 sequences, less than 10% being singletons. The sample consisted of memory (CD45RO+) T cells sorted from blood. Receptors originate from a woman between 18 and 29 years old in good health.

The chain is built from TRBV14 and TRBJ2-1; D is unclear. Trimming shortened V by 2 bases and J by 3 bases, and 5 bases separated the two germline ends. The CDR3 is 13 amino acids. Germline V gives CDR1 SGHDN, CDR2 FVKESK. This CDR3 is CASSQSVYNEQFF. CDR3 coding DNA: TGTGCCAGCAGCCAATCTGTCTACAATGAGCAGTTCTTC.

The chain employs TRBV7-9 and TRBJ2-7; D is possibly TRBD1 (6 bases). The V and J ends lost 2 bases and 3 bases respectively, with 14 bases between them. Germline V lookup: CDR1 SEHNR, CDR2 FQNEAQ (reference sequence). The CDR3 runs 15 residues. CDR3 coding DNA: TGTGCCAGCAGCTTATACGTAGGGGGATTCTACGAGCAGTACTTC. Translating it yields CASSLYVGGFYEQYF.

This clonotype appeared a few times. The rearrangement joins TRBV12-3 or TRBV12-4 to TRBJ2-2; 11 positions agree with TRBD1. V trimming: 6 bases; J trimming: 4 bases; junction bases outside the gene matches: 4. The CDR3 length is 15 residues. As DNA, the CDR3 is TGTGCCAGCAGCCTGGGACAGGGGGGCACCGGGGAGCTGTTTTTT. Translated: CASSLGQGGTGELFF.